This is a list of T cell receptor beta chains from one sample in a study of control samples from healthy donors and cancer patients. TCRdb's copy holds only in-frame clones and misses some; the assay was immunoSEQ multiplex PCR. The table shows 150,000 to 200,000 clones, with 85% to 90% occurring only once. Specimen: blood. The origin of the receptors is a man aged 30-40 years in good health. Both conserved end residues are part of each CDR3. Each record gives: CDR3 protein, V gene, J gene.

cdr3_aa: CASSRQGDSPLHF; v_call: TRBV7-2; j_call: TRBJ1-6
cdr3_aa: CASSYREAFF; v_call: TRBV28; j_call: TRBJ1-1
cdr3_aa: CASSPGTANWGYTF; v_call: TRBV5-6; j_call: TRBJ1-2
cdr3_aa: CASSQGYSSFQETQYF; v_call: TRBV3-1/TRBV3-2; j_call: TRBJ2-5
cdr3_aa: CASSPFSVFYGYTF; v_call: TRBV5-6; j_call: TRBJ1-2
cdr3_aa: CASSRGLAGGVDKNIQYF; v_call: TRBV4-1; j_call: TRBJ2-4
cdr3_aa: CASKIWTATDTQYF; v_call: TRBV5-1; j_call: TRBJ2-3
cdr3_aa: CASSHAGAGYKVESKYF; v_call: TRBV28; j_call: TRBJ2-7
cdr3_aa: CASRLGGQPQHF; v_call: TRBV19; j_call: TRBJ1-5
cdr3_aa: CASSLTGVDTIYF; v_call: TRBV2; j_call: TRBJ1-3
cdr3_aa: CASSARPGLSSGNTIYF; v_call: TRBV9; j_call: TRBJ1-3
cdr3_aa: CASNTGGRNIQYF; v_call: TRBV5-8; j_call: TRBJ2-4
cdr3_aa: CASSLGLAGREQYF; v_call: TRBV4-1; j_call: TRBJ2-7
cdr3_aa: CASRADHFGDSNSPLHF; v_call: TRBV2; j_call: TRBJ1-6
cdr3_aa: CASSYDQTGEAFF; v_call: TRBV6-2/TRBV6-3; j_call: TRBJ1-1
cdr3_aa: CASRPPGTGYGYTF; v_call: TRBV6-5; j_call: TRBJ1-2
cdr3_aa: CSAPFGPTQYF; v_call: TRBV20-1; j_call: TRBJ2-5
cdr3_aa: CASSRVQGFNEQYF; v_call: TRBV4-1; j_call: TRBJ2-7
cdr3_aa: CASEVAGELFF; v_call: TRBV5-4; j_call: TRBJ2-2
cdr3_aa: CASSQRQGYGYTF; v_call: TRBV3-1/TRBV3-2; j_call: TRBJ1-2
cdr3_aa: CASSDLARDNEQFF; v_call: TRBV19; j_call: TRBJ2-1
cdr3_aa: CASSVGSLATEAFF; v_call: TRBV9; j_call: TRBJ1-1
cdr3_aa: CSVDDPTDPNPEAFF; v_call: TRBV29-1; j_call: TRBJ1-1
cdr3_aa: CASSPPGADTQYF; v_call: TRBV28; j_call: TRBJ2-3